A selection of T cell receptor beta chains follows, all from one sample in a study of T-cell memory formation after mild COVID-19. TCRdb recomputed calls from the 5' RACE reads with MiXCR, one row per CDR3 protein. This table holds approximately 490,000 distinct CDR3 sequences, roughly 22% found once. The source material was PBMCs or a T cell subset sorted from them (not recorded which). These receptors were taken from an adult woman who had mild COVID-19 (a few samples of this study predate the infection). Cell type and time point are not known. Each CDR3 is given with its conserved first and last residue. A D gene is named only where the DNA matches it firmly. Rows may omit the clone size; those that give it use once, few, many or a size class.

TRBJ2-3	few	NA	TRBV4-3	CASSHDVGTDTQYF	TGCGCCAGCAGCCATGATGTAGGCACAGATACGCAGTATTTT
TRBJ2-3	NA	TRBD2	TRBV10-3	CAISESVISGPLTDTQYF	TGTGCCATCAGTGAGTCCGTTATTAGCGGGCCGCTGACAGATACGCAGTATTTT
TRBJ2-5	NA	TRBD2	TRBV30	CAWSPPTSGGETQYF	TGTGCCTGGAGTCCACCGACTAGCGGGGGAGAGACCCAGTACTTC
TRBJ2-2	few	NA	TRBV4-1	CASSQNNLNTGELFF	TGCGCCAGCAGCCAAAACAATTTAAACACCGGGGAGCTGTTTTTT
TRBJ1-3	few	NA	TRBV3-1	CASSQVGRISGNTIYF	TGTGCCAGCAGCCAAGTAGGACGGATCTCTGGAAACACCATATATTTT
TRBJ2-1	NA	NA	TRBV9	CASSPRGLNEQFF	TGTGCCAGCAGCCCCCGCGGGCTAAATGAGCAGTTCTTC
TRBJ1-1	NA	TRBD1	TRBV7-9	CASSFQGGFTEAFF	TGTGCCAGCAGCTTCCAGGGGGGGTTCACTGAAGCTTTCTTT
TRBJ1-5	NA	TRBD1	TRBV12-3/TRBV12-4	CASRGQGDNQPQHF	TGTGCCAGCAGGGGACAGGGCGACAATCAGCCCCAGCATTTT
TRBJ2-7	NA	NA	TRBV7-2	CASTLMTGSTYEQYF	TGTGCCAGCACCCTAATGACAGGAAGCACATACGAGCAGTACTTC
TRBJ1-2	NA	NA	TRBV7-6	CASSLNSGQDGRGGYTF	TGTGCCAGCAGCCTGAATTCGGGGCAGGATGGTAGAGGAGGCTACACCTTC
TRBJ1-1	few	NA	TRBV7-7	CASSSTQETEAFF	TGTGCCAGCAGCTCAACCCAGGAGACTGAAGCTTTCTTT
TRBJ2-7	few	NA	TRBV5-1	CASSLATGTVSYEQYF	TGCGCCAGCAGCTTGGCCACCGGGACTGTCTCCTACGAGCAGTACTTC
TRBJ2-7	few	TRBD2	TRBV12-3/TRBV12-4	CASSLGEGQYF	TGTGCCAGCAGTTTAGGGGAGGGGCAGTACTTC
TRBJ2-3	NA	NA	TRBV12-3/TRBV12-4	CASRWLSADTQYF	TGTGCCAGCAGATGGTTGTCGGCAGATACGCAGTATTTT
TRBJ2-1	NA	NA	TRBV5-1	CASSFRDSYNEQFF	TGCGCCAGCAGCTTTCGGGATTCCTACAATGAGCAGTTCTTC
TRBJ2-7	few	TRBD2	TRBV12-3/TRBV12-4	CASSPRTSEQYF	TGTGCCAGCAGTCCCCGGACTAGCGAGCAGTACTTC
TRBJ2-7	many	NA	TRBV10-3	CAISESQDSYEQYF	TGTGCCATCAGTGAGTCCCAGGACTCCTACGAGCAGTACTTC
TRBJ2-3	few	NA	TRBV10-3	CASSTPGEFRDTQYF	TGTGCCTCCTCAACCCCTGGAGAGTTCCGGGATACGCAGTATTTT
TRBJ1-1	NA	NA	TRBV7-9	CASSLNPRGTEAFF	TGTGCCAGCAGCTTAAATCCACGGGGGACTGAAGCTTTCTTT
TRBJ2-3	NA	TRBD2	TRBV7-2	CASSHGTSGVGDTQYF	TGTGCCAGCAGTCATGGGACTAGCGGGGTGGGAGATACGCAGTATTTT
TRBJ2-7	NA	TRBD1	TRBV7-2	CASSLSRGFSYEQYF	TGTGCCAGCAGCTTATCCAGGGGGTTCTCCTACGAGCAGTACTTC
TRBJ1-1	NA	NA	TRBV29-1	CSARQVFGAFF	TGCAGCGCCCGACAGGTCTTTGGAGCTTTCTTT
TRBJ2-7	NA	NA	TRBV19	CASSIAYEQYF	TGTGCCAGTAGTATAGCCTACGAGCAGTACTTC
TRBJ2-1	NA	NA	TRBV12-3/TRBV12-4	CASREGAFGDNEQFF	TGTGCCAGCAGGGAGGGAGCGTTTGGGGACAATGAGCAGTTCTTC
TRBJ2-2	NA	TRBD1	TRBV5-1	CASSLRTGETGELFF	TGCGCCAGCAGCCTCAGAACAGGGGAAACCGGGGAGCTGTTTTTT
TRBJ1-5	NA	NA	TRBV20-1	CSARRDHNQPQHF	TGCAGTGCTAGAAGGGACCACAATCAGCCCCAGCATTTT
TRBJ1-5	NA	NA	TRBV7-2	CASSLLGPNQPQHF	TGTGCCAGCAGCTTATTAGGCCCAAATCAGCCCCAGCATTTT
TRBJ2-7	few	TRBD1	TRBV9	CASSVRDRTYEQYF	TGTGCCAGCAGCGTTAGGGACAGAACCTACGAGCAGTACTTC
TRBJ2-1	NA	NA	TRBV7-8	CASSWAGYEQFF	TGTGCCAGCAGCTGGGCCGGGTATGAGCAGTTCTTC
TRBJ2-2	NA	NA	TRBV5-1	CASSLALRNTGELFF	TGCGCCAGCAGCTTGGCATTGCGTAACACCGGGGAGCTGTTTTTT
TRBJ2-1	NA	NA	TRBV6-2/TRBV6-3	CASSSMLGGLKDEQFF	TGTGCCAGCAGTTCCATGCTTGGGGGTCTTAAGGATGAGCAGTTCTTC
TRBJ2-1	NA	TRBD2	TRBV10-2	CATRTSGASSYNEQFF	TGCGCCACCCGAACTAGCGGGGCGAGCTCCTACAATGAGCAGTTCTTC
TRBJ2-5	NA	TRBD1	TRBV5-1	CASSFIGTGGPGEETQYF	TGCGCCAGCAGCTTTATCGGGACAGGGGGCCCGGGGGAGGAGACCCAGTACTTC
TRBJ2-1	NA	TRBD1	TRBV5-1	CASSLEGALTGTGEQFF	TGCGCCAGCAGCTTGGAGGGGGCGCTGACAGGGACCGGTGAGCAGTTCTTC
TRBJ2-3	few	NA	TRBV11-2	CASSPSRADTQYF	TGTGCCAGCAGCCCGAGTCGGGCAGATACGCAGTATTTT
TRBJ2-7	NA	NA	TRBV4-1	CASSQDPDYPYEQYF	TGCGCCAGCAGCCAAGATCCGGACTACCCCTACGAGCAGTACTTC
TRBJ1-1	NA	TRBD1	TRBV12-3/TRBV12-4	CASSLFGQGRPEAFF	TGTGCCAGCAGTTTATTCGGACAGGGAAGGCCTGAAGCTTTCTTT
TRBJ2-1	NA	NA	TRBV3-1	CASSQGTTGREQFF	TGTGCCAGCAGCCAAGGAACCACGGGCAGAGAGCAGTTCTTC
TRBJ2-3	few	TRBD2	TRBV7-8	CASSFSGGAARTDTQYF	TGTGCCAGCAGCTTTAGCGGGGGGGCGGCGCGCACAGATACGCAGTATTTT
TRBJ2-2	NA	NA	TRBV11-2	CASSPHGDGELFF	TGTGCCAGCAGCCCGCACGGGGACGGGGAGCTGTTTTTT
TRBJ2-7	NA	TRBD1	TRBV5-1	CASNIDRVSSEQYF	TGCGCCAGCAACATCGACAGGGTTTCCTCCGAGCAGTACTTC
TRBJ2-7	NA	TRBD1	TRBV5-1	CASTLTGSSYEQYF	TGCGCCAGCACCTTGACAGGGAGCTCCTACGAGCAGTACTTC
TRBJ2-7	few	NA	TRBV14	CASSQELGLSYEQYF	TGTGCCAGCAGCCAAGAACTTGGGCTCTCGTACGAGCAGTACTTC
TRBJ2-3	NA	NA	TRBV6-5	CASSNRGVSTDTQYF	TGTGCCAGCAGTAATAGGGGAGTGAGCACAGATACGCAGTATTTT
TRBJ1-1	NA	NA	TRBV5-6	CASRRPTENTEAFF	TGTGCCAGCAGACGACCGACAGAGAACACTGAAGCTTTCTTT
TRBJ2-2	few	NA	TRBV11-2	CASRELLAGELFF	TGTGCCAGCAGGGAGTTATTGGCCGGGGAGCTGTTTTTT
TRBJ1-1	NA	NA	TRBV24-1	CATSDSRTLNTEAFF	TGTGCCACCAGTGATTCCAGGACATTAAACACTGAAGCTTTCTTT
TRBJ2-2	many	TRBD2	TRBV7-9	CASSPPPSGRNTGELFF	TGTGCCAGCAGCCCCCCTCCTAGCGGGAGAAACACCGGGGAGCTGTTTTTT
TRBJ2-7	NA	NA	TRBV20-1	CSARLGWYEQYF	TGCAGTGCGCGGCTAGGGTGGTACGAGCAGTACTTC
TRBJ2-2	NA	NA	TRBV6-2/TRBV6-3	CASDGTNVRGELFF	TGTGCCAGCGATGGGACCAACGTTCGCGGGGAGCTGTTTTTT
TRBJ1-2	many	NA	TRBV7-2	CASSVEGNYGYTF	TGTGCCAGCAGTGTCGAGGGTAACTATGGCTACACCTTC
TRBJ2-1	many	TRBD2	TRBV9	CASSPPGGYNEQFF	TGTGCCAGCAGTCCTCCGGGAGGATACAATGAGCAGTTCTTC
TRBJ2-3	NA	TRBD2	TRBV25-1	CASRAGGSDTQYF	TGTGCCAGTCGAGCGGGGGGTTCAGATACGCAGTATTTT
TRBJ2-2	NA	NA	TRBV19	CASSIASGATGELFF	TGTGCCAGTAGTATTGCGTCAGGGGCCACCGGGGAGCTGTTTTTT
TRBJ2-7	NA	NA	TRBV12-3/TRBV12-4	CASRRGARSYEQYF	TGTGCCAGCAGACGCGGGGCCAGATCCTACGAGCAGTACTTC